A selection of T cell receptor beta chains follows, all from one sample in a study of CD8 T cells in Susac syndrome. MiXCR, run by TCRdb on the immunoSEQ multiplex PCR reads, gives a single entry per CDR3 protein. Counted here are over 150,000 distinct CDR3 sequences, around 93% occurring once; the ten biggest clones make up 0.09% to 0.095%. Sequencing was performed on CD4+ T cells from PBMCs. These receptors were collected from a human donor with multiple sclerosis. Both conserved end residues are part of each CDR3. D genes are given only for firm matches. Clone size is stated in some rows and not others, as once, few, many or a class when expanded.

clone size	V gene	D gene	J gene	CDR3 protein	CDR3 DNA
.	TRBV19	.	TRBJ1-2	CATATGDGYGYTF	TGTGCCACCGCCACCGGGGATGGCTATGGCTACACCTTC
.	TRBV30	.	TRBJ1-1	CAWSKYSMNTEAFF	TGTGCCTGGAGTAAATATTCTATGAACACTGAAGCTTTCTTT
.	TRBV11-1	.	TRBJ2-1	CASSPRGAHLSYNEQFF	TGTGCCAGCAGTCCAAGGGGGGCCCACCTCTCCTACAATGAGCAGTTCTTC
.	TRBV2	TRBD2	TRBJ2-3	CASSVAGAGADTQYF	TGTGCCAGCAGCGTGGCGGGAGCGGGCGCAGATACGCAGTATTTT
once	TRBV5-4	.	TRBJ2-3	CASSLELANTQYF	TGTGCCAGCAGCTTGGAGCTAGCCAATACGCAGTATTTT
.	TRBV28	.	TRBJ2-7	CASTRRAGLGEQYF	TGTGCCAGCACCCGTAGGGCAGGGTTGGGCGAGCAGTACTTC
few	TRBV20-1	.	TRBJ2-3	CSARRRGYTDTQYF	TGCAGTGCTAGGAGGAGGGGTTACACAGATACGCAGTATTTT
once	TRBV5-6	TRBD2	TRBJ2-5	CASSSWLVASGYQETQYF	TGTGCCAGCAGCTCCTGGCTGGTCGCTAGCGGATACCAAGAGACCCAGTACTTC
.	TRBV29-1	.	TRBJ1-1	CSDTGLAEAFF	TGCAGCGATACAGGGTTAGCTGAAGCTTTCTTT
.	TRBV4-3	.	TRBJ2-6	CASSQELKQAGANVLTF	TGCGCCAGCAGCCAAGAGTTGAAGCAGGCTGGGGCCAACGTCCTGACTTTC
.	TRBV30	.	TRBJ1-5	CAWRPPGWVLGNQPQHF	TGTGCCTGGAGACCCCCGGGGTGGGTGTTGGGCAATCAGCCCCAGCATTTT
.	TRBV5-1	.	TRBJ1-3	CASSLQGPSSGNTIYF	TGCGCCAGCAGCTTACAGGGACCGAGCTCTGGAAACACCATATATTTT
.	TRBV10-3	.	TRBJ2-4	CASRWEDGDIQYF	TGTGCCTCCCGGTGGGAGGACGGGGACATTCAGTACTTC
.	TRBV6-2/TRBV6-3	.	TRBJ1-1	CASNRPQTEAFF	TGTGCCAGCAACCGGCCGCAGACTGAAGCTTTCTTT
.	TRBV2	.	TRBJ1-3	CASSEGGFGNTIYF	TGTGCCAGCAGTGAAGGAGGGTTTGGAAACACCATATATTTT
.	TRBV20-1	TRBD2	TRBJ2-1	CSARDITSGNEQFF	TGCAGTGCTAGAGATATCACTAGCGGCAATGAGCAGTTCTTC
.	TRBV10-2	TRBD1	TRBJ1-6	CASSGRTGGNSPLHF	TGCGCCAGCAGTGGGCGGACAGGGGGAAATTCACCCCTCCACTTT
.	TRBV3-1	.	TRBJ1-5	CASSQSGGQPQHF	TGTGCCAGCAGCCAGTCCGGTGGCCAGCCCCAGCATTTT
.	TRBV2	.	TRBJ2-3	CASREPYTDTQYF	TGTGCCAGCAGAGAGCCCTACACAGATACGCAGTATTTT
.	TRBV18	TRBD1	TRBJ2-1	CATGDRAPQNEQFF	TGTGCCACCGGTGACAGGGCACCACAGAATGAGCAGTTCTTC
.	TRBV19	TRBD1	TRBJ2-7	CATSGTGIGRRYEQYF	TGTGCCACCTCCGGGACAGGGATTGGTAGGAGGTACGAGCAGTACTTC
.	TRBV6-2/TRBV6-3	.	TRBJ1-5	CASSWGYSNQPQHF	TGTGCCAGCAGTTGGGGATATAGCAATCAGCCCCAGCATTTT
.	TRBV19	.	TRBJ2-3	CASREATDTQYF	TGTGCCAGTAGGGAAGCGACAGATACGCAGTATTTT
.	TRBV6-6	.	TRBJ1-5	CASSYELYQPQHF	TGTGCCAGCAGTTACGAGCTGTATCAGCCCCAGCATTTT
.	TRBV5-4	TRBD1	TRBJ2-5	CASSRRGQGAWETQYF	TGTGCCAGCAGCCGCCGGGGACAGGGGGCTTGGGAGACCCAGTACTTC
.	TRBV28	.	TRBJ1-5	CASSLPSGRQPQHF	TGTGCCAGCAGTTTGCCCTCAGGGAGACAGCCCCAGCATTTT
.	TRBV3-1	TRBD1	TRBJ2-2	CASSPEQGNGELFF	TGTGCCAGCAGCCCGGAACAGGGGAACGGGGAGCTGTTTTTT
once	TRBV11-1	TRBD2	TRBJ2-7	CASSHSGLAGTYEQYF	TGTGCCAGCAGCCACTCGGGACTAGCGGGAACCTACGAGCAGTACTTC
once	TRBV4-3	TRBD2	TRBJ2-1	CASSQVASGYNEQFF	TGCGCCAGCAGCCAAGTTGCTAGCGGATACAATGAGCAGTTCTTC
.	TRBV2	TRBD1	TRBJ1-6	CAILDRDRQNSPLHF	TGTGCCATTCTAGACCGGGACAGGCAGAATTCACCCCTCCACTTT
.	TRBV5-1	.	TRBJ1-2	CASSLGQTYGYTF	TGCGCCAGCAGCTTAGGACAAACCTATGGCTACACCTTC
.	TRBV9	TRBD2	TRBJ2-1	CASSVAASGRVRNNEQFF	TGTGCCAGCAGCGTAGCTGCGAGCGGGAGGGTCCGAAACAATGAGCAGTTCTTC
.	TRBV19	TRBD1	TRBJ2-4	CASSTGGNIQYF	TGTGCCAGTTCAACAGGGGGAAACATTCAGTACTTC
.	TRBV5-1	.	TRBJ1-3	CASSLEGDNTIYF	TGCGCCAGCAGCTTGGAAGGAGACAACACCATATATTTT
.	TRBV7-3	TRBD2	TRBJ2-2	CASSFGGTLNTGELFF	TGTGCCAGCAGCTTCGGGGGGACGTTGAACACCGGGGAGCTGTTTTTT
.	TRBV12-3/TRBV12-4	.	TRBJ1-2	CASSLRGRAGYTF	TGTGCCAGCAGCCTCCGTGGACGGGCTGGCTACACCTTC
.	TRBV11-2	.	TRBJ2-5	CASSPGRLYQETQYF	TGTGCCAGCAGCCCAGGGCGGCTGTACCAAGAGACCCAGTACTTC
.	TRBV10-3	.	TRBJ1-1	CAISEGGNTEAFF	TGTGCCATCAGTGAGGGAGGGAACACTGAAGCTTTCTTT
.	TRBV19	TRBD1	TRBJ2-5	CASSSGTGRGKETQYF	TGTGCCAGTAGTTCGGGGACAGGGAGGGGAAAAGAGACCCAGTACTTC
.	TRBV6-6	TRBD2	TRBJ2-1	CASGTSGSRQFF	TGTGCCAGCGGGACTAGCGGGAGCCGACAGTTCTTC
.	TRBV18	TRBD1	TRBJ2-7	CASSPPGTGVPYEQYF	TGTGCCAGCTCACCACCGGGGACAGGGGTACCCTACGAGCAGTACTTC
few	TRBV6-2/TRBV6-3	TRBD1	TRBJ2-5	CASSQEGGRETQYF	TGTGCCAGCAGTCAAGAAGGGGGCCGAGAGACCCAGTACTTC
.	TRBV2	.	TRBJ2-1	CASSWTDSGEQFF	TGTGCCAGCAGTTGGACTGACTCGGGCGAGCAGTTCTTC
.	TRBV7-9	.	TRBJ2-1	CASSFSVQGGGATYNEQFF	TGTGCCAGCAGCTTCTCCGTTCAGGGAGGTGGCGCGACGTACAATGAGCAGTTCTTC
.	TRBV30	.	TRBJ2-5	CAWSRGPTQTQYF	TGTGCCTGGAGCCGGGGACCGACACAGACCCAGTACTTC
once	TRBV7-2	.	TRBJ2-5	CASSPGAAGGGETQYF	TGTGCCAGCAGCCCCGGGGCTGCAGGGGGGGGAGAGACCCAGTACTTC
.	TRBV28	.	TRBJ2-7	CASSSSFHEQYF	TGTGCCAGCAGCAGCAGTTTCCACGAGCAGTACTTC
.	TRBV7-2	.	TRBJ1-1	CASSLARAAFF	TGTGCCAGCAGCTTAGCGCGGGCGGCTTTCTTT
.	TRBV5-1	.	TRBJ1-5	CASSLGGPNSNQPQHF	TGCGCCAGCAGCTTGGGGGGACCGAATAGCAATCAGCCCCAGCATTTT
.	TRBV18	TRBD1	TRBJ1-1	CASSPQDRAKAFF	TGTGCCAGCTCACCTCAGGACAGGGCTAAAGCTTTCTTT
.	TRBV6-2/TRBV6-3	.	TRBJ2-4	CASGQDGYIQYF	TGTGCCAGCGGTCAAGACGGGTACATTCAGTACTTC
.	TRBV7-8	TRBD1	TRBJ2-1	CASSLPINTGGVVKGEQFF	TGTGCCAGCAGCTTACCGATCAACACAGGGGGCGTCGTGAAGGGGGAGCAGTTCTTC
.	TRBV5-6	.	TRBJ1-2	CASSLRGSAYGYTF	TGTGCCAGCAGCTTGCGGGGGTCTGCCTATGGCTACACCTTC
.	TRBV20-1	TRBD1	TRBJ2-5	CSASQGVGETQYF	TGCAGTGCTAGTCAGGGGGTTGGAGAGACCCAGTACTTC